The clone carrying this T cell receptor (beta chain) occurred many times. Time point: persistent/refractory GD, antithyroid drugs over 5 years with positive TRAb. RNA from PBMCs was the source of the TCR library. TCR beta libraries were built with iRepertoire HTBI primers and Arm-PCR of CDR3 regions. Via MiXCR, TCRdb re-called the multiplex PCR reads, giving one row per CDR3 protein. The sample has 300,000 to 350,000 distinct CDR3 sequences, around 20% seen once. V was clipped by 7 bases and J by 3 bases; unmatched bases: 2. Germline V CDR1 and CDR2: ENHRY, SYGVKD. CDR3 size: 12 residues. This entry is derived from a study of regulatory T cells in long-lasting Graves disease.

This material consisted of peripheral blood mononuclear cells (PBMCs), taken when the disease was refractory, from a patient treated with antithyroid drugs. V usage is TRBV10-3 and J usage is TRBJ1-1; 7 bases line up with TRBD1. The sequence derives from a female donor with Graves disease. The CDR3, as DNA: TGTGCCATCACAACAGGGGACACTGAAGCTTTCTTT. It translates to CAITTGDTEAFF.